What follows is one T cell receptor (beta chain) and its context. Its target is unknown. Per the germline V gene, CDR1 is MNHEY and CDR2 is SVGEGT. Trimming stripped 2 bases from V and 6 bases from J, with 13 bases between. This CDR3 has 14 amino acids. This entry comes from a study of blood T cells in healthy people across ages. A second PCR of 7 to 11 cycles used a sample-barcoded 5' primer and a J-beta primer mix. From each sample, at least 2.5 million paired-end reads containing CDR3 were obtained. TCRdb re-called the 5' RACE reads through MiXCR, storing one row per CDR3 protein. The data hold 1.5 million to 1.8 million distinct CDR3 sequences, with around 40% observed a single time. The study, taken as a whole, reports: In the absence of known donor CMV status, changes in expanded clonotypes were possibly confounded.

The sequenced sample was blood. The TCR comes from a woman younger than 35 in good health. The chain combines TRBV6-2 or TRBV6-3 with TRBJ1-2; tentatively, D is TRBD1 (5 bases). The CDR3 region has the DNA TGTGCCAGCAGTTACGTAGCAGGGAGGGATGGCTACACCTTC. Protein: CASSYVAGRDGYTF.